This T cell receptor beta chain was sequenced during a study of response to subunit inactivated influenza vaccine. TCRdb re-analysed the RT-PCR reads in MiXCR, keeping a single row per CDR3 protein. The profile shows roughly 150,000 distinct CDR3 sequences, approximately 11% of them singletons. The CDR3 runs 17 residues. From germline, CDR1 is LNHDA and CDR2 SQIVND (reference sequence). V dropped 3 bases and J dropped 4; count of bases not matched to a gene: 10. This clonotype has just a few counts. The receptor was isolated from a man aged 45-60 years who received an inactivated influenza vaccine. The rearrangement links TRBV19 to TRBJ1-5, with TRBD1 identical over 9 bases. The source material was non-naive T cells sorted from PBMCs, sampled around seven weeks after vaccination. The CDR3 is CASSMPAGTGLNQPQHF. In nucleotides, the CDR3 is TGTGCCAGTAGTATGCCCGCCGGGACAGGGTTAAATCAGCCCCAGCATTTT.